Listed here are 17 T cell receptor beta chains from one sample, sequenced in a study of blood T cells in healthy people across ages. A J-beta primer mix and a sample-barcoded 5' primer were used in a second PCR of roughly 6 to 11 cycles. TCRdb itself ran the 5' RACE reads through MiXCR, one entry per CDR3 protein. The sample has a few hundred thousand distinct CDR3 sequences, 27% seen once. The sequenced sample consisted of blood. The receptors come from a woman aged 70-85 years in good health.

In its sample, this clonotype was seen a few times. This chain uses TRBV7-2 with TRBJ2-1, with D possibly TRBD1 on 6 matching bases. With 6 bases removed from V and 0 bases from J, the gap between germline ends came to 21 bases. The CDR3 is 18 amino acids. The germline V gene encodes CDR1 SGHTA and CDR2 FQGNSA. The CDR3 loop is CASRSLTGTKTSYNEQFF. As DNA, the CDR3 is TGTGCCAGCAGGTCCCTAACAGGGACCAAGACCTCCTACAATGAGCAGTTCTTC.

This clonotype was seen a few times. A read error may account for a junction end that differs from germline. The J gene is TRBJ2-1, the V gene TRBV2; D unclear. The CDR3 loop spans 14 amino acids. CDR1 and CDR2 (germline): SNHLY, FYNNEI. CDR3 nucleotides: TGTGCCAGCACTGAATATTCCAGTTACAATGAGCAGTTCTTC. This gives the protein CASTEYSSYNEQFF.

This clonotype was seen a few times. The CDR3 is CASSLGQGIAKNIQYF. Written as DNA, the CDR3 is TGTGCCAGCAGTTTAGGACAGGGGATAGCCAAAAACATTCAGTACTTC. The rearrangement joins TRBV12-3 or TRBV12-4 to TRBJ2-4, with 8 bases lining up with TRBD1. The V segment lost 1 base and the J segment 0 bases; nucleotides outside the gene matches: 2. The CDR3 runs 16 residues.

There are a few counts of this clonotype. The rearrangement links TRBV28 to TRBJ1-5; no firm D call. The CDR3 contains 14 residues. The germline V gene encodes CDR1 MDHEN and CDR2 SYDVKM. V lost 8 bases and J 0 bases, leaving 11 bases between the germline ends. The CDR3 is CASYSEDSNQPQHF. CDR3 in DNA: TGTGCCAGCTACAGTGAAGATAGCAATCAGCCCCAGCATTTT.

This clonotype turned up a few times. A junction end diverges from the germline sequence, so it may reflect a read error. The V gene is TRBV28, the J gene TRBJ1-4, with D hard to call. Germline V gives CDR1 MDHEN, CDR2 SYDVKM. This CDR3 spans 17 amino acids. CDR3 sequence reads: CASSPTASTGTNEKLFF. The CDR3 DNA is TGCGCCAGCAGTCCGACCGCCTCGACGGGGACTAATGAAAAACTGTTTTTT. The complete variable domain, with remaining parts taken from reference TRBV28 and TRBJ1-4, reads DVKVTQSSRYLVKRTGEKVFLECVQDMDHENMFWYRQDPGLGLRLIYFSYDVKMKEKGDIPEGYSVSREKKERFSLILESASTNQTSMYLCASSPTASTGTNEKLFFGSGTQLSVL.

In its sample, this clonotype was seen a few times. V usage is TRBV10-3 and J usage is TRBJ2-3; 7 bases agree with TRBD1. Trimming took 6 bases from V and 0 from J; bases not matched to a gene: 0. The germline V gene encodes CDR1 ENHRY and CDR2 SYGVKD. This CDR3 has 13 residues. The CDR3 nucleotides are TGTGCCATCAGGGACAGGAGCACAGATACGCAGTATTTT. Translation: CAIRDRSTDTQYF.

On this clonotype itself: A much larger clone differs from this one at a single base, so this may be a read error. The chain is built from TRBV12-3 or TRBV12-4 and TRBJ2-3; no reliable D call. The V and J ends lost 8 bases and 5 bases respectively, with 17 bases between them. CDR3 length equals 14 residues. The DNA for the CDR3 is TGTGCCAGCGCGGCAGGTAGGAGAGGAGATACGCAGTATTTT. Its protein is CASAAGRRGDTQYF.

The chain joins TRBV6-1 to TRBJ1-2, with 8 bases fitting TRBD1. Germline V gene data show CDR1 as MNHNS and CDR2 as SASEGT. The CDR3 totals 14 residues. V gave up 4 bases and J gave up 5 bases; unmatched junction bases: 6. The chain's CDR3 is CASSVGTGPYGYTF. The CDR3 DNA sequence: TGTGCCAGCAGTGTTGGGACAGGCCCTTATGGCTACACCTTC.

This clonotype was counted between two and nine times. The chain employs TRBV20-1 and TRBJ1-5; D gene uncertain. V lost 0 bases to trimming and J lost 4 bases, with 16 bases between them. Germline assignment: CDR1 DFQATT and CDR2 SNEGSKA (reference sequence). This CDR3 comprises 16 residues. The CDR3 coding sequence is TGCAGTGCTAGAGATGGTGGGTCCTTGGGGAATCAGCCCCAGCATTTT. Its translation: CSARDGGSLGNQPQHF.

In this sample, this clonotype turned up a few times. This CDR3 is CASSFREGTQYF. CDR3 nucleotides: TGTGCCAGCAGCTTTAGGGAGGGGACCCAGTACTTC. This rearrangement joins TRBV7-8 to TRBJ2-5; 7 nucleotides line up with TRBD2. The CDR3 runs to 12 residues. V was clipped by 3 bases and J by 7 bases; unmatched bases: 2. CDR1 SGHVS and CDR2 FQNEAQ come from the germline V gene.

This clonotype was picked up many times. The gene calls are TRBV6-5 and TRBJ2-5; 8 bases are shared with TRBD1. Germline lookup yields CDR1 MNHEY and CDR2 SVGAGI. V was pared by 8 bases and J by 10 bases, with 6 bases of the junction left unmatched. The CDR3 has 11 residues. The DNA of the CDR3 is TGTGCCAGCGGGCCAACAGGGGGCCAGTACTTC. Translated, it gives CASGPTGGQYF.

This clonotype was seen more than once but under ten times. V gene TRBV6-1 combines with J gene TRBJ1-1; perhaps TRBD1 as D (5 bases). Trimming took 2 bases from V and 2 from J, leaving 12 bases between them. This CDR3 spans 15 amino acids. Germline V CDR1 and CDR2: MNHNS, SASEGT. The CDR3 coding sequence is TGTGCCAGCAGTGAACTCGTACAGGTTAACACTGAAGCTTTCTTT. Its translation is CASSELVQVNTEAFF.

This clonotype turned up a few times. This chain connects TRBV18 to TRBJ1-5; D unresolved. This CDR3 has 12 residues. Trimming shortened V by 2 bases and J by 9 bases, and 8 bases separated the two germline ends. Germline loops: CDR1 KGHSH, CDR2 LQKENI. The CDR3: CASSPKGPPQHF. The CDR3 bases are TGTGCCAGCTCACCAAAAGGTCCGCCCCAGCATTTT.

The chain joins TRBV15 to TRBJ2-3; D might be TRBD1 (5 bases). Trimming stripped 2 bases from V and 8 bases from J, with 17 bases between. The CDR3 sequence is 15 residues long. Germline V gene sequence: CDR1 LNHNV, CDR2 YYDKDF (reference sequence). The CDR3 DNA is TGTGCCACCAGCAGAATTAGGGCAGGGCGCAGTACGCAGTATTTT. Amino acid sequence: CATSRIRAGRSTQYF.

The V and J genes are TRBV7-2 and TRBJ2-7; 14 nucleotides align to TRBD2. This CDR3 is built from 14 residues. In germline, CDR1 is SGHTA, CDR2 FQGNSA. V lost 5 bases to trimming and J lost 8 bases; unmatched junction nucleotides: 5. The CDR3 protein is CASSRGLAGGQQYF. In nucleotides, the CDR3 is TGTGCCAGCAGCCGTGGACTAGCGGGAGGACAGCAGTACTTC.

On this clonotype itself: A clone one base away is much larger, so this may be a read error. The chain couples TRBV29-1 to TRBJ2-4, with TRBD1 identical over 7 bases. The germline V gene has CDR1 SQVTM and CDR2 ANQGSEA. This CDR3 has 14 amino acids. Losses at the gene ends were 3 bases for V and 7 bases for J; bases not matched to a gene: 9. This CDR3 reads CSVEGQDRSNIQYF. The CDR3 region has the DNA TGCAGCGTTGAGGGTCAGGACAGGAGCAACATTCAGTACTTC.

Only a few counts were recorded for this clonotype. CDR3 in DNA: TGTGCCAGCAGCTCAACAGGGACAGGCGGTCAGCCCCAGCATTTT. Its translation is CASSSTGTGGQPQHF. The V and J genes are TRBV7-2 and TRBJ1-5; 8 nucleotides align to TRBD1. CDR3 length: 15 amino acids. V shed 4 bases, J shed 6 bases, and the junction held 8 bases outside the gene matches. Germline CDR1 is SGHTA and CDR2 is FQGNSA.